This T cell receptor beta chain was recovered during a study of cytomegalovirus exposure and HLA in healthy donors. It was with 60 Vbeta and 13 Jbeta primers that the PCR ran. Only in-frame clones appear in the TCRdb table, and some are missing; sequencing was by immunoSEQ multiplex PCR. The sample has about 89,000 clones, about 85% seen once. Study conclusions and caveats: After further analysis at a later stage, 15,000 to 20,000 TCR beta sequences were associated with HLA alleles at 0.05 false discovery rate.

With respect to this clone: Its target is not known.

Germline CDR1 MGHRA, CDR2 YSYEKL. This CDR3 contains 17 residues. Unmatched junction bases numbered 5, after V lost 1 base and J lost 2 bases. V and J are TRBV4-1 and TRBJ2-5, with 12 nucleotides matching TRBD2. Sample: PBMCs. This clonotype was sampled from a man between 40 and 49 years old in good health and CMV-seropositive. The CDR3 nucleotides read TGCGCCAGCAGCCAAGGTCGACTAGCGGGGGTACAAGAGACCCAGTACTTC. It translates to CASSQGRLAGVQETQYF.